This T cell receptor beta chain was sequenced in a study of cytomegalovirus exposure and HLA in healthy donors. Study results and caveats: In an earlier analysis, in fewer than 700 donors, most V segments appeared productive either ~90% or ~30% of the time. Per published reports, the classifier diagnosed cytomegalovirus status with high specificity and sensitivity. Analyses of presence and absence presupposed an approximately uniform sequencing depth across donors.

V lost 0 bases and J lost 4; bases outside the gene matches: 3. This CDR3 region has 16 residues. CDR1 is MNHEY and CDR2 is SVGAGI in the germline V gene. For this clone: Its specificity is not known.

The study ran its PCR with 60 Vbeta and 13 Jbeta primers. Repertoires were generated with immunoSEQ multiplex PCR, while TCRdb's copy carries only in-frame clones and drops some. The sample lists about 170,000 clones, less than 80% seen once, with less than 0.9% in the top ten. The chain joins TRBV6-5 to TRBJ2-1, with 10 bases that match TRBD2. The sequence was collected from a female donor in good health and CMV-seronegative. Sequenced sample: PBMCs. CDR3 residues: CASSYSTSGAYNEQFF. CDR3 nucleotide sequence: TGTGCCAGCAGTTACTCTACTAGCGGGGCTTACAATGAGCAGTTCTTC.